This is a list of T cell receptor delta chains from one sample in a study of γδ T cells in repeated Plasmodium falciparum infection. TCRdb reanalysed the multiplex PCR reads with CATT. The sample lists about 89,000 delta-chain clones, roughly 1.4% occurring once. The specimen was gamma-delta T cells from blood. These receptors came from a pool of human donors (malaria-infected and uninfected, not separated). Each CDR3 is given with its conserved first and last residue. D genes are given only for firm matches. The listing skips clone size in some rows; elsewhere it reads once, few, many or a size class.

TRDD3	TRDV1	.	TRDJ2	TGTGCCCTTGGGGTTTCCCTCCTGGTACTGGGGGATCCACCGCTGGGGATAGCGCAACTCTTCTTT	CALGVSLLVLGDPPLGIAQLFF
.	TRDV3	many	TRDJ1	TGTGCCTTTGGGGACCTTCCCCTACTGGAGTACTCCGATAAACTCATCTTT	CAFGDLPLLEYSDKLIF
TRDD2	TRDV1	many	TRDJ1	TGTGCTCTTGAACAGTCAGCCTTCCTACTGTCTCTGGGGGCCCCACCGTACACCGATAAACTCATCTTT	CALEQSAFLLSLGAPPYTDKLIF
TRDD3	TRDV2	medium-sized	TRDJ3	TGTGCCTGTGACACCGTGAGGACTGGGGGATACTCCTGGGACACCCGACAGATGTTTTTC	CACDTVRTGGYSWDTRQMFF
TRDD3	TRDV1	many	TRDJ1	TGTGCTCTTGGGGCCGCTTCCTGTTGCTGGGGGATACTATACACCGATAAACTCATCTTT	CALGAASCCWGILYTDKLIF
.	TRDV1	many	TRDJ2	TGTGCTCTTGGGGTCCGAATTCCTACATCACTGGGGGGGGCTGCTTTGACAGCACAACTCTTCTTT	CALGVRIPTSLGGAALTAQLFF
.	TRDV1	medium-sized	TRDJ1	TGTGCTCTTGGGGGGCACAGAGGTCCTACGCCCTGGGGAGAGTACACCGATAAACTCATCTTT	CALGGHRGPTPWGEYTDKLIF
TRDD3	TRDV2	many	TRDJ1	TGTGCCTGTGACACCGTTCCGCATCACTGGGGGATGAGAAACCGGGGACTCATCTTT	CACDTVPHHWGMRNRGLIF
TRDD3	TRDV1	medium-sized	TRDJ1	TGTGCTCTTGGGGAATTTCCCTATAATCACGTGGGGGATACGCGTATCGGGGGACTCATCTTT	CALGEFPYNHVGDTRIGGLIF
TRDD3	TRDV2	medium-sized	TRDJ3	TGTGCCTGTGACACCCTAGTGGGGGATAGTCCCTGGGACACCCGACAGATGTTTTTC	CACDTLVGDSPWDTRQMFF
TRDD3	TRDV1	many	TRDJ1	TGTGCTCTTGGGGAAGCTGCCGGGGGATGGGTTACCGATAAACTCATCTTT	CALGEAAGGWVTDKLIF
TRDD3	TRDV1	many	TRDJ1	TGTGCTCTTGGGGAAGTTCGCCTACTGGGGGATACGCACACCGATAAACTCATCTTT	CALGEVRLLGDTHTDKLIF
.	TRDV1	many	TRDJ1	TGTGCTCTTGGGGGACCTACTCTTTCAGCGTACACCGATAAACTCATCTTT	CALGGPTLSAYTDKLIF
TRDD3	TRDV1	many	TRDJ1	TGTGCTCTTGGGGAACCCCTCCTGGGGGCTTACACCGATAAACTCATCTTT	CALGEPLLGAYTDKLIF